The 21 T cell receptor beta chains below come from one sample, sequenced in a study of T cell responses to AZD1222 COVID-19 vaccine. The assay was immunoSEQ multiplex PCR, and TCRdb's table has in-frame clones only and misses some. The profile shows around 120,000 clones, 85% to 95% of them singletons. This sample comprised peripheral blood, obtained 28 days after the second AZD1222 dose. The receptors were sampled from an adult who received the AZD1222 COVID-19 vaccine.

V usage is TRBV7-2 and J usage is TRBJ1-1; the D is unclear. Germline CDR1 SGHTA, CDR2 FQGNSA. This CDR3 spans 16 amino acids. V shed 7 bases and J shed 1 base, with 19 bases lying between them. CDR3 region: CASIPSAGYWNTEAFF. The CDR3 bases are TGTGCCAGCATTCCTTCGGCAGGTTACTGGAACACTGAAGCTTTCTTT.

V is TRBV11-2 and J is TRBJ2-1; 8 bases agree with TRBD1. Germline trimming cut 9 bases from V and 2 bases from J; bases unmatched to any gene: 3. Germline V gene sequence: CDR1 SGHAT, CDR2 FQNNGV. This CDR3 spans 13 amino acids. This CDR3 reads CASDRGPYNEQFF. CDR3 bases: TGTGCCAGTGACAGGGGACCCTACAATGAGCAGTTCTTC.

This chain joins TRBV27 and TRBJ1-4, with 9 positions matching TRBD1. CDR1 and CDR2 (germline): MNHEY, SMNVEV (reference sequence). The J segment lost 7 bases and the V segment lost 6 bases, leaving 9 bases of the junction unmatched. The CDR3 totals 15 residues. The CDR3 protein is CASSPGGTGIEKLFF. CDR3 nucleotides: TGTGCCAGCAGCCCCGGGGGGACAGGGATTGAAAAACTGTTTTTT.

The V and J genes are TRBV6-2 or TRBV6-3 and TRBJ2-3; D could derive from TRBD1 or TRBD2 (5 bases each). The length of the CDR3 is 16 residues. Trimming stripped 5 bases from V and 8 bases from J, with 23 bases between. Germline V gene data show CDR1 as MNHEY and CDR2 as SVGEGT. The CDR3 loop is CASSRDPSPPPSTQYF. The CDR3 DNA reads TGTGCCAGCAGTAGGGACCCCTCGCCCCCCCCCAGTACGCAGTATTTT.

In its sample, this clone was seen once. The V call is TRBV6-2 or TRBV6-3, the J call TRBJ1-2, with D hard to call. The CDR3 consists of 11 residues. V was cut by 5 bases and J by 7 bases, with 8 bases left in between. Germline CDR1 is MNHEY and CDR2 is SVGEGT. The CDR3 DNA reads TGTGCCAGCAGTCAAACCGGTGGCTACACCTTC. This gives the protein CASSQTGGYTF.

The chain couples TRBV28 to TRBJ1-2; tentatively, D is TRBD1 (5 bases). V was pared by 4 bases and J by 0 bases, with 15 bases between. The germline CDR1 and CDR2 sequences are MDHEN and SYDVKM. This CDR3 has 16 residues. CDR3 sequence (DNA): TGTGCCAGCAGTTCTCATGGGGGTCAAGCTAACTATGGCTACACCTTC. Amino acids: CASSSHGGQANYGYTF.

V usage is TRBV13 and J usage is TRBJ1-1, with a weak D call TRBD1 (5 bases). The CDR3 consists of 14 residues. V was trimmed by 4 bases and J by 8 bases, leaving 17 bases between them. Looked up from germline, CDR1 is PRHDT and CDR2 is FYEKMQ (reference sequence). The CDR3 reads CASSSASEGREAFF. CDR3 in DNA: TGTGCCAGCAGCTCCGCCTCGGAGGGGCGGGAAGCTTTCTTT.

V gene TRBV13 combines with J gene TRBJ1-1; possible D gene TRBD1, 6 bases. The germline V gene has CDR1 PRHDT and CDR2 FYEKMQ (reference sequence). This CDR3 has 15 amino acids. Trimming removed 4 bases at V and 3 bases at J, with 15 bases between. The CDR3 nucleotides read TGTGCCAGCAGCTCTAGGGGGGTAGGGGACACTGAAGCTTTCTTT. It specifies CASSSRGVGDTEAFF.

The J gene is TRBJ2-2, the V gene TRBV4-1, with TRBD2 identical over 7 bases. This CDR3 spans 15 amino acids. Trimming at V came to 4 bases and at J to 5 bases, leaving 7 bases not matched to a gene. Germline V lookup: CDR1 MGHRA, CDR2 YSYEKL. As DNA, the CDR3 is TGCGCCAGCAGCCTAGTCTCCGGGGGGACCGGGGAGCTGTTTTTT. Its protein is CASSLVSGGTGELFF.

This chain uses TRBV29-1 with TRBJ2-7, with D uncertain. V shed 2 bases and J shed 2 bases, with 7 bases lying between them. This CDR3 spans 12 amino acids. Looked up from germline, CDR1 is SQVTM and CDR2 is ANQGSEA. Here the CDR3 DNA reads TGCAGCGTTGAAACTACGACCTACGAGCAGTACTTC. It yields the protein CSVETTTYEQYF.

This rearrangement joins TRBV6-1 to TRBJ1-4; D gene unclear. Per germline, CDR1 MNHNS and CDR2 SASEGT. The CDR3 runs to 14 residues. V was trimmed by 7 bases and J by 4 bases, leaving 13 bases between them. The CDR3 nucleotides read TGTGCCAGCAAAGACATTCCGGTTAATGAAAAACTGTTTTTT. Encoded protein: CASKDIPVNEKLFF.

The rearrangement uses TRBV7-9 and TRBJ1-1, with D perhaps TRBD1 (5 bases). V was trimmed by 3 bases and J by 2 bases, leaving 10 bases between them. This CDR3 region has 14 residues. Per the germline V gene, CDR1 is SEHNR and CDR2 is FQNEAQ (reference sequence). The CDR3 nucleotides are TGTGCCAGCAGCTTCAGGGAAATCAACACTGAAGCTTTCTTT. Amino acids: CASSFREINTEAFF.

The chain uses TRBV6-1 and TRBJ1-5; a weak D match, TRBD1 (6 bases). The CDR3 is made up of 15 amino acids. From germline, CDR1 is MNHNS and CDR2 SASEGT. V was pared by 1 base and J by 6 bases, with 13 bases between. The CDR3 sequence: CASSEGPRGGQPQHF. The CDR3 DNA follows: TGTGCCAGCAGTGAAGGGCCCAGGGGAGGTCAGCCCCAGCATTTT.

This clone was recorded only once. V gene TRBV18 combines with J gene TRBJ1-1; no clear D. The CDR3 is 13 amino acids. Trimming removed 8 bases at V and 0 bases at J, with 10 bases between. Germline V gene lookup returns CDR1 KGHSH and CDR2 LQKENI. The CDR3 DNA sequence: TGTGCCAGCACTCGGGAGATGAACACTGAAGCTTTCTTT. This encodes CASTREMNTEAFF.

The rearrangement uses TRBV4-1 and TRBJ2-1, with 13 nucleotides matching TRBD2. The CDR3 has 16 residues. Trimming took 1 base from V and 8 from J; bases not matched to a gene: 5. In germline, CDR1 is MGHRA, CDR2 YSYEKL. The CDR3 sequence: CASSQAGTSGNHEQFF. For the CDR3, the DNA is TGCGCCAGCAGCCAAGCCGGGACTAGCGGGAATCATGAGCAGTTCTTC.

The rearrangement uses TRBV30 and TRBJ2-1, with TRBD2 matching 7 bases. Germline CDR1 GTSNPN, CDR2 SVGIG (reference sequence). The trim removed 4 bases at V and 4 bases at J, leaving 7 bases unmatched. The CDR3 loop spans 14 amino acids. Written as DNA, the CDR3 is TGTGCCTGGACTCAGCGGGATCTGTACAATGAGCAGTTCTTC. Translation gives CAWTQRDLYNEQFF.

The chain employs TRBV18 and TRBJ1-3, with TRBD1 identical over 8 bases. CDR1 is KGHSH and CDR2 is LQKENI in the germline V gene. This CDR3 is 16 amino acids long. V was pared by 4 bases and J by 0 bases, with 5 bases of the junction left unmatched. CDR3 sequence: CASSLGTGISGNTIYF. The CDR3 DNA sequence: TGTGCCAGCTCACTGGGGACAGGCATCTCTGGAAACACCATATATTTT.

The chain combines TRBV18 with TRBJ1-3; D remains ambiguous. Germline V gene data show CDR1 as KGHSH and CDR2 as LQKENI. Trimming stripped 2 bases from V and 0 bases from J, with 14 bases between. The CDR3 consists of 17 residues. CDR3 protein: CASSPILTSVSGNTIYF. The CDR3 DNA sequence: TGTGCCAGCTCACCAATCCTCACGTCCGTCTCTGGAAACACCATATATTTT.

The J gene is TRBJ1-6, the V gene TRBV5-1; D is unresolved. The germline CDR1 and CDR2 sequences are SGHRS and YFSETQ. The CDR3 sequence is 18 residues long. V gave up 0 bases and J gave up 14 bases, with 27 bases separating them. The CDR3 nucleotides read TGCGCCAGCAGCTTGGCCCCCGTTGGAGACCCCACCAGGCCCACCCTCCACTTT. Protein sequence: CASSLAPVGDPTRPTLHF.

This rearrangement joins TRBV7-2 to TRBJ2-7, with D possibly matching TRBD2 (6 bases). Per germline, CDR1 SGHTA and CDR2 FQGNSA. The CDR3 consists of 15 residues. Trimming removed 2 bases from V and 1 base from J, with 12 bases in between. CDR3 nucleotide sequence: TGTGCCAGCAGCTTAAGTAGTAGCGGATCCTACGAGCAGTACTTC. It is translated as CASSLSSSGSYEQYF.

The chain couples TRBV3-1 (or the pseudogene TRBV3-2) to TRBJ2-7, with 8 bases fitting TRBD2. V lost 3 bases and J lost 2; bases outside the gene matches: 6. The germline V gene encodes CDR1 LGHDT and CDR2 YNNKEL (reference sequence). The CDR3 totals 15 residues. CDR3 amino acids: CASSQAAGGPYEQYF. CDR3 DNA: TGTGCCAGCAGCCAGGCCGCGGGAGGCCCCTACGAGCAGTACTTC.